The 28 T cell receptor beta chains in this list originate from one sample, sequenced in a study of technical replicates of blood from several donors. Clones were sequenced by immunoSEQ multiplex PCR, and TCRdb holds only the in-frame ones, with some missing. The sample lists some 49,000 clones; about 94% were seen once. Sequencing input: PBMCs. Receptor source: a human donor in good health. Some clones in this sample may be carry-over from other donors' samples.

The chain recombines TRBV4-3 with TRBJ1-2; TRBD1 is a possible D gene (6 bases). Per the germline V gene, CDR1 is LGHNA and CDR2 is YSLEER. The V and J ends lost 1 base and 5 bases respectively, with 17 bases between them. The CDR3 covers 16 residues. The CDR3 DNA reads as TGCGCCAGCAGCCAAGGGGAAGGGGGGGGCGCGTATGGCTACACCTTC. Residues: CASSQGEGGGAYGYTF.

The genes are TRBV4-3 and TRBJ2-3; the match to TRBD2 covers 9 bases. Germline V lookup: CDR1 LGHNA, CDR2 YSLEER. After removal of 1 base from V and 14 bases from J, the junction contained 16 bases not matched to a gene. The CDR3 totals 16 residues. The CDR3 nucleotides read TGCGCCAGCAGCCAAGGCCTAGCGGGGACCCAACTTCCTCTGTATTTT. Its translation is CASSQGLAGTQLPLYF.

The chain is built from TRBV9 and TRBJ2-7; 9 nucleotides line up with TRBD2. Germline V CDR1 and CDR2: SGDLS, YYNGEE. V dropped 4 bases and J dropped 0; count of bases not matched to a gene: 2. The CDR3 extends over 14 amino acids. The CDR3 here is CASSNSGSSYEQYF. The CDR3 DNA reads TGTGCCAGCAGCAATAGCGGGAGCTCCTACGAGCAGTACTTC.

The rearrangement links TRBV29-1 to TRBJ1-5; D is undetermined. V was pared by 4 bases and J by 2 bases, with 12 bases between. This CDR3 has 14 residues. CDR1 SQVTM and CDR2 ANQGSEA come from the germline V gene. The CDR3 loop is CSVGLGSGNQPQHF. The CDR3 region has the DNA TGCAGCGTTGGGTTGGGGAGTGGCAATCAGCCCCAGCATTTT.

The rearrangement joins TRBV7-8 to TRBJ2-3; the match to TRBD2 covers 7 bases. CDR3 length: 15 residues. Per germline, CDR1 SGHVS and CDR2 FQNEAQ. V gave up 1 base and J gave up 3 bases; unmatched junction bases: 4. Here the CDR3 DNA reads TGTGCCAGCAGCTTAGTTGGGGGAGGGACAGATACGCAGTATTTT. This sequence encodes CASSLVGGGTDTQYF.

The chain carries TRBV5-6 and TRBJ1-2, with TRBD1 matching 10 bases. The CDR3 runs to 15 residues. Germline V gene data show CDR1 as SGHDT and CDR2 as YYEEEE. J was trimmed by 3 bases and V by 4 bases; bases with no gene match: 6. The CDR3 bases are TGTGCCAGCAGCCGCCGGACAGGGGGGCACTATGGCTACACCTTC. Translated, it gives CASSRRTGGHYGYTF.

V is TRBV29-1 and J is TRBJ2-2; TRBD2 aligns across 9 bases. CDR1 and CDR2 (germline): SQVTM, ANQGSEA. The trim removed 4 bases at V and 2 bases at J, leaving 11 bases unmatched. The length of the CDR3 is 17 residues. The CDR3 nucleotides are TGCAGCGTTGTTTCCCGAGCGGGAGGAGCAAACACCGGGGAGCTGTTTTTT. This gives the protein CSVVSRAGGANTGELFF.

This chain uses TRBV7-2 with TRBJ2-5; TRBD2 agrees at 15 bases. V trimming: 5 bases; J trimming: 4 bases; junction bases outside the gene matches: 8. This CDR3 has 17 amino acids. Germline V gene sequence: CDR1 SGHTA, CDR2 FQGNSA. CDR3 coding DNA: TGTGCCAGCAGCCCAGGGGGACTAGCGGGAGGAAGAGAGACCCAGTACTTC. Its protein is CASSPGGLAGGRETQYF.

Only one count was recorded for this clone. J is TRBJ1-5 and V is TRBV30; D gene unclear. The V end was cut by 5 bases, the J end by 5 bases, with 16 bases between. CDR1 and CDR2 from the germline V gene are GTSNPN and SVGIG (reference sequence). This CDR3 spans 14 amino acids. The CDR3 sequence: CAWGPGSGYQPQHF. DNA for the CDR3: TGTGCCTGGGGCCCTGGATCGGGGTATCAGCCCCAGCATTTT.

The genes are TRBV30 and TRBJ2-1; TRBD1 agrees at 7 bases. This CDR3 comprises 12 residues. The V segment lost 5 bases and the J segment 8 bases; nucleotides outside the gene matches: 6. Per germline, CDR1 GTSNPN and CDR2 SVGIG (reference sequence). The DNA for the CDR3 is TGTGCCTGGGGGCTAGGGGGCGATGAGCAGTTCTTC. It yields the protein CAWGLGGDEQFF.

V usage is TRBV19 and J usage is TRBJ1-6, with a weak D call TRBD1 (5 bases). The CDR3 is 15 amino acids. V was cut by 5 bases and J by 5 bases, with 13 bases left in between. Germline assignment: CDR1 LNHDA and CDR2 SQIVND (reference sequence). This CDR3 is CASSPDMGDNSPLHF. CDR3 nucleotide sequence: TGTGCCAGTAGTCCGGACATGGGTGATAATTCACCCCTCCACTTT.

V and J are TRBV5-1 and TRBJ2-1; 9 bases match TRBD2. Germline values: CDR1 SGHRS, CDR2 YFSETQ. J gave up 7 bases and V 4 bases, and 6 bases lay outside the gene matches. The CDR3 is made up of 14 amino acids. The CDR3 reads CASSSGREGNEQFF. The DNA of the CDR3 is TGCGCCAGCAGCAGCGGGCGGGAGGGAAATGAGCAGTTCTTC.

The V gene is TRBV5-6, the J gene TRBJ1-2; the D gene is possibly TRBD1 (6 bases). The CDR3 is made up of 14 amino acids. The ends were cut back, 3 bases at V and 4 bases at J, with 13 bases in the middle. The V gene's germline CDR1 is SGHDT and CDR2 YYEEEE. The CDR3 here is CASSSGGGGYGYTF. In DNA, the CDR3 is TGTGCCAGCAGCTCTGGGGGAGGGGGCTATGGCTACACCTTC.

The chain carries TRBV27 and TRBJ1-5; weak D call: TRBD1 (5 bases). The germline V gene has CDR1 MNHEY and CDR2 SMNVEV (reference sequence). Trimming stripped 8 bases from V and 0 bases from J, with 11 bases between. The CDR3 contains 14 residues. CDR3 amino acids: CASLQATSNQPQHF. CDR3 in DNA: TGTGCCAGCCTACAGGCGACTAGCAATCAGCCCCAGCATTTT.

The CDR3 DNA sequence: TGTGCCAGCCTAGGAACCTTGGGGACATACGAGCAGTACTTC. The encoded protein is CASLGTLGTYEQYF. The chain joins TRBV6-1 to TRBJ2-7; D might be TRBD1 (6 bases). V lost 8 bases, J lost 4 bases, and 18 bases lay in between. CDR1 is MNHNS, CDR2 SASEGT, per germline. This CDR3 is 14 amino acids long.

The CDR3 protein is CASSWIVSGGSSTDTQYF. Here the CDR3 DNA reads TGCGCCAGCAGCTGGATTGTTAGCGGGGGGTCTAGCACAGATACGCAGTATTTT. The rearrangement uses TRBV5-1 and TRBJ2-3, with TRBD2 matching 10 bases. J gave up 0 bases and V 3 bases, and 10 bases lay outside the gene matches. The CDR3 spans 18 residues. In germline, CDR1 is SGHRS, CDR2 YFSETQ.

The chain uses TRBV7-3 and TRBJ2-5, with TRBD2 matching 15 bases. V shed 5 bases, J shed 3 bases, and the junction held 10 bases outside the gene matches. This CDR3 has 18 amino acids. Germline CDR1 reads SGHTA; CDR2 reads FQGTGA. The CDR3 nucleotides are TGTGCCAGCAGCCAAGGCCCCGGGACTAGCGGGGGGAAAGAGACCCAGTACTTC. Its translation is CASSQGPGTSGGKETQYF.

The V call is TRBV4-2, the J call TRBJ1-1, with 12 bases aligning to TRBD1. From germline, CDR1 is LGHNA and CDR2 YNFKEQ. This CDR3 is 18 amino acids long. Unmatched junction bases numbered 20, after V lost 10 bases and J lost 5 bases. The CDR3 bases are TGTGCCACCCGAGCAGGGGGCGGGGACAGGGGGCTCGGGACTGAAGCTTTCTTT. Amino acids: CATRAGGGDRGLGTEAFF.

The J gene is TRBJ1-6, the V gene TRBV5-4; 8 positions agree with TRBD1. Trimming cost V 2 bases and J 4 bases; bases outside gene matches: 17. In germline, CDR1 is SGHNT, CDR2 YYREEE (reference sequence). CDR3 size: 20 residues. CDR3 DNA: TGTGCCAGCAGCTTTAAGCTTCCAGGACAGGGAAGTTCATATAATTCACCCCTCCACTTT. The encoded protein is CASSFKLPGQGSSYNSPLHF.

The chain links TRBV5-4 to TRBJ1-2, with D possibly TRBD1 on 5 matching bases. Germline CDR1 reads SGHNT; CDR2 reads YYREEE (reference sequence). V was cut by 1 base and J by 5 bases, with 12 bases left in between. This CDR3 has 14 residues. The CDR3 coding sequence is TGTGCCAGCAGCTTGTTCTGGGGGGGATATGGCTACACCTTC. Residues: CASSLFWGGYGYTF.

This clone was observed a single time. The chain combines TRBV2 with TRBJ1-5; 9 bases are a match to TRBD1. This CDR3 has 15 residues. Germline trimming cut 3 bases from V and 3 bases from J; bases unmatched to any gene: 3. Germline values: CDR1 SNHLY, CDR2 FYNNEI. The DNA of the CDR3 is TGTGCCAGCAGTGAGGGACAGGGCCTCAATCAGCCCCAGCATTTT. It is translated as CASSEGQGLNQPQHF.

The CDR3 sequence: CASSLDRSYGYTF. The CDR3 region has the DNA TGTGCCAGCAGCTTAGATCGGTCATATGGCTACACCTTC. The chain combines TRBV11-2 with TRBJ1-2; D is undetermined. The germline CDR1 and CDR2 sequences are SGHAT and FQNNGV. The V end lost 0 bases, the J end lost 5 bases, and 7 bases lay between the germline ends. CDR3 length: 13 residues.

This chain joins TRBV9 and TRBJ1-5; D is perhaps TRBD1 (5 bases). CDR3 length: 14 residues. The germline CDR1 and CDR2 sequences are SGDLS and YYNGEE. Deletions cut 0 bases from V and 4 bases from J, with 8 bases between. The CDR3 nucleotides read TGTGCCAGCAGCGTAGACGCAGGGAATCAGCCCCAGCATTTT. This sequence encodes CASSVDAGNQPQHF.

This chain connects TRBV7-2 to TRBJ2-7; the D gene is possibly TRBD2 (5 bases). Germline V gives CDR1 SGHTA, CDR2 FQGNSA. This CDR3 spans 15 amino acids. The V end was cut by 4 bases, the J end by 4 bases, with 17 bases between. The CDR3 protein is CASSSELGSGYEQYF. The CDR3 coding sequence is TGTGCCAGCAGCTCCGAACTAGGCTCCGGGTACGAGCAGTACTTC.

The rearrangement joins TRBV29-1 to TRBJ2-2, with TRBD2 identical over 10 bases. The germline V gene encodes CDR1 SQVTM and CDR2 ANQGSEA. This CDR3 region has 15 residues. V gave up 5 bases and J gave up 5 bases; unmatched junction bases: 8. The CDR3 protein is CSVPSGRKGTGELFF. As DNA, the CDR3 is TGCAGCGTTCCTAGCGGGAGAAAAGGGACCGGGGAGCTGTTTTTT.

This clone was picked up one time. This chain connects TRBV12-2 to TRBJ1-3; the D call in the table, TRBD1, was not verified against the DNA. TRBV12-2 is an annotated pseudogene. The CDR3 spans 17 residues. CDR3 loop: CASRLARGRDSRNTIYF. The CDR3 DNA follows: TGTGCAAGTCGCTTAGCACGGGGGCGGGACAGTAGAAACACCATATATTTT.

This chain links TRBV5-1 with TRBJ2-1; 12 bases fit TRBD2. Trimming at V came to 4 bases and at J to 6 bases, leaving 11 bases not matched to a gene. The CDR3 loop spans 17 amino acids. The germline V gene has CDR1 SGHRS and CDR2 YFSETQ. The CDR3 coding sequence is TGCGCCAGCAGCGATGGCTGGACTAGCGGGGTTGTCAATGAGCAGTTCTTC. It yields the protein CASSDGWTSGVVNEQFF. The full variable domain, completed using reference TRBV5-1 and TRBJ2-1, is KAGVTQTPRYLIKTRGQQVTLSCSPISGHRSVSWYQQTPGQGLQFLFEYFSETQRNKGNFPGRFSGRQFSNSRSEMNVSTLELGDSALYLCASSDGWTSGVVNEQFFGPGTRLTVL.

The genes are TRBV18 and TRBJ2-5; 8 nucleotides align to TRBD1. V lost 1 base, J lost 2 bases, and 3 bases stayed unmatched. The CDR3 is 15 amino acids. Germline V CDR1 and CDR2: KGHSH, LQKENI. CDR3 DNA: TGTGCCAGCTCACCACGACAGGGGAATCAAGAGACCCAGTACTTC. Its protein product is CASSPRQGNQETQYF.